These 18 T cell receptor beta chains originate from one sample sequenced in a study of cytomegalovirus exposure and HLA in healthy donors. PCR involved 60 Vbeta and 13 Jbeta primers. Profiled with immunoSEQ multiplex PCR; TCRdb holds only in-frame clones, not every one. The sample holds around 150,000 clones, about three quarters seen once. Sequenced material: PBMCs. These receptors were taken from a woman in her thirties or forties in good health and CMV-seropositive.

The chain is built from TRBV5-4 and TRBJ2-5; 7 positions match TRBD2. This CDR3 contains 13 residues. Germline V lookup: CDR1 SGHNT, CDR2 YYREEE (reference sequence). The trim removed 4 bases at V and 3 bases at J, leaving 3 bases unmatched. In DNA, the CDR3 is TGTGCCAGCAGCATACTAGCGAAAGAGACCCAGTACTTC. Protein sequence: CASSILAKETQYF.

The chain links TRBV11-3 to TRBJ2-2; D is possibly TRBD2 (5 bases). CDR1 SGHNT and CDR2 YENEEA come from the germline V gene. The CDR3 has 14 residues. V lost 4 bases, J lost 7 bases, and 13 bases lay in between. The CDR3 DNA follows: TGTGCCAGCAGCTCGGTCGGGGAGATCGGGGAGCTGTTTTTT. Translating gives CASSSVGEIGELFF.

The chain combines TRBV5-6 with TRBJ2-5, with D maybe TRBD1 (6 bases). Germline loops: CDR1 SGHDT, CDR2 YYEEEE. The CDR3 length is 14 residues. V was clipped by 3 bases and J by 4 bases, with 13 bases between them. The CDR3 loop is CASSSTQGSETQYF. CDR3 bases: TGTGCCAGCAGCTCAACGCAGGGGTCAGAGACCCAGTACTTC.

This rearrangement joins TRBV7-2 to TRBJ2-5, with 7 bases identical to TRBD2. CDR3 size: 14 residues. Trimming cost V 5 bases and J 4 bases; bases outside gene matches: 7. Germline loops: CDR1 SGHTA, CDR2 FQGNSA. The CDR3 bases are TGTGCCAGCAGCGGTAGACTAGCTGGAGAGACCCAGTACTTC. It encodes CASSGRLAGETQYF.

The chain recombines TRBV5-1 with TRBJ1-1; 8 bases line up with TRBD1. The CDR3 totals 16 residues. Germline V lookup: CDR1 SGHRS, CDR2 YFSETQ. Trimming took 0 bases from V and 3 from J; bases not matched to a gene: 7. CDR3 region: CASSLEPRGLDTEAFF. The CDR3 nucleotides are TGCGCCAGCAGCTTGGAGCCCAGGGGGCTAGACACTGAAGCTTTCTTT.

J is TRBJ1-2 and V is TRBV9; the D gene is possibly TRBD1 (5 bases). CDR3 length: 15 residues. Germline lookup yields CDR1 SGDLS and CDR2 YYNGEE. V was clipped by 0 bases and J by 4 bases, with 13 bases between them. DNA of the CDR3: TGTGCCAGCAGCGTAGCTAAAGGGGCTATCTATGGCTACACCTTC. Protein product: CASSVAKGAIYGYTF.

The V call is TRBV5-6, the J call TRBJ1-2; 8 bases map to TRBD1. This CDR3 contains 16 residues. V trimming: 2 bases; J trimming: 4 bases; junction bases outside the gene matches: 10. Germline CDR1 reads SGHDT; CDR2 reads YYEEEE. The CDR3 sequence: CASSFDTGGGGYGYTF. The CDR3 nucleotides are TGTGCCAGCAGCTTTGACACAGGGGGAGGGGGCTATGGCTACACCTTC.

J is TRBJ2-5 and V is TRBV6-6; 10 bases match TRBD1. This CDR3 region has 15 residues. CDR1 and CDR2 (germline): MNHNY, SVGAGI (reference sequence). With V trimmed by 1 base and J by 6 bases, 5 bases remained unmatched. The CDR3 loop reads CASSYLTGGEKTQYF. CDR3 DNA: TGTGCCAGCAGTTACTTGACAGGGGGCGAGAAGACCCAGTACTTC.

V is TRBV7-9 and J is TRBJ2-5, with 7 bases matching TRBD1. J lost 2 bases, V lost 3 bases, and 6 bases had no gene match. This CDR3 is 15 amino acids long. Germline V lookup: CDR1 SEHNR, CDR2 FQNEAQ (reference sequence). The CDR3 protein is CASSLGSGQQETQYF. The CDR3 region has the DNA TGTGCCAGCAGCTTGGGGTCGGGACAGCAAGAGACCCAGTACTTC.

The gene calls are TRBV6-5 and TRBJ2-1; 13 bases are shared with TRBD2. With 2 bases clipped from V and 4 bases from J, the junction kept 2 bases outside the gene matches. Germline lookup yields CDR1 MNHEY and CDR2 SVGAGI. The CDR3 is made up of 16 amino acids. CDR3 nucleotides: TGTGCCAGCAGTTACGGGACTAGCGGGGCGTACAATGAGCAGTTCTTC. Its translation: CASSYGTSGAYNEQFF.

This clone was seen just once. V usage is TRBV21-1 and J usage is TRBJ2-7; the D call of TRBD1 is as the table states it, not checked on the DNA. TRBV21-1 is listed as a pseudogene. The CDR3 is 19 amino acids. The chain's CDR3 is CASSKPNLRYGTDSYEQYF. In nucleotides, the CDR3 is TGTGCCAGCAGCAAACCCAACTTGAGATACGGGACAGACTCCTACGAGCAGTACTTC.

The chain carries TRBV27 and TRBJ2-1, with 12 bases matching TRBD2. CDR1 is MNHEY, CDR2 SMNVEV, per germline (reference sequence). The CDR3 sequence is 18 residues long. V was clipped by 5 bases and J by 5 bases; unmatched bases: 13. Here the CDR3 DNA reads TGTGCCAGCAGTAGGGGACTAGCGGGTGGAGGGGGACACAATGAGCAGTTCTTC. This codes for CASSRGLAGGGGHNEQFF.

J is TRBJ2-7 and V is TRBV7-2, with 10 nucleotides matching TRBD2. CDR1 and CDR2 (germline): SGHTA, FQGNSA. The CDR3 runs to 16 residues. The junction had 6 bases not matched to a gene; V was cut back by 1 base and J by 3 bases. In DNA, the CDR3 is TGTGCCAGCAGCTTAGGTACAGCTAGCGGGAGCTACGAGCAGTACTTC. Its translation: CASSLGTASGSYEQYF.

On this clone itself: At one end the junction does not follow the germline gene, possibly because of a read error. J is TRBJ2-5 and V is TRBV30, with D maybe TRBD1 (6 bases). Per the germline V gene, CDR1 is GTSNPN and CDR2 is SVGIG (reference sequence). The CDR3 extends over 12 amino acids. The CDR3 coding sequence is TGTGCCTGGAGTGACACGGGACAACCTCTTCACTTC. This codes for CAWSDTGQPLHF.

CDR3 loop: CASSGLAGLQETQYF. CDR3 coding DNA: TGTGCCAGCTCAGGACTAGCGGGGCTTCAAGAGACCCAGTACTTC. The chain recombines TRBV6-5 with TRBJ2-5, with 12 bases matching TRBD2. The trim removed 8 bases at V and 2 bases at J, leaving 6 bases unmatched. This CDR3 spans 15 amino acids. The germline V gene has CDR1 MNHEY and CDR2 SVGAGI.

The chain carries TRBV7-2 and TRBJ1-6, with D perhaps TRBD1 (6 bases). The germline V and J ends were trimmed by 5 bases and 0 bases, with 17 bases remaining between them. This CDR3 is built from 18 residues. Germline loops: CDR1 SGHTA, CDR2 FQGNSA. CDR3 coding DNA: TGTGCCAGCAGCCTCAGATCCGGGACAAGCTCCTATAATTCACCCCTCCACTTT. Translation gives CASSLRSGTSSYNSPLHF.

This chain connects TRBV27 to TRBJ2-7, with 13 bases that match TRBD2. The CDR3 is 14 amino acids. J lost 3 bases, V lost 8 bases, and 4 bases had no gene match. CDR1 and CDR2 from the germline V gene are MNHEY and SMNVEV (reference sequence). The CDR3 region has the DNA TGTGCCAGCGGAGGACTAGCGGGAGTCTACGAGCAGTACTTC. Translating gives CASGGLAGVYEQYF.

The J gene is TRBJ2-7, the V gene TRBV10-2, with 8 bases matching TRBD2. Germline trimming cut 5 bases from V and 3 bases from J; bases unmatched to any gene: 6. The CDR3 loop spans 14 amino acids. Germline assignment: CDR1 WSHSY and CDR2 SAAADI. The CDR3 loop reads CASSNPGGYYEQYF. CDR3 nucleotides: TGCGCCAGCAGTAACCCGGGGGGGTACTACGAGCAGTACTTC.